This TCR beta chain was profiled in a study of blood T cell repertoires in COVID-19. Clones were sequenced by immunoSEQ multiplex PCR, and TCRdb holds only the in-frame ones, with some missing. The table lists 360,000 or so clones, approximately 89% of them singletons. A note on this clone: Other DNA variants within this sample encode the same CDR3.

There are 14 residues in the CDR3. Germline CDR1 and CDR2: SGHRS and YFSETQ. J lost 2 bases, V lost 0 bases, and 0 bases had no gene match. The receptor's source is a woman under 40 who had recovered from COVID-19. Sequencing was done on a sample of PBMCs or T cells enriched from blood (not recorded which). The V gene is TRBV5-1, the J gene TRBJ2-7; 9 bases fit TRBD1. CDR3 nucleotide sequence: TGCGCCAGCAGCTTGGGACAGGGGGCCTACGAGCAGTACTTC. Its translation is CASSLGQGAYEQYF.